This is a list of T cell receptor beta chains from one sample in a study of OX40 agonist ivuxolimab in advanced cancers. Profiling relied on immunoSEQ multiplex PCR, and the TCRdb table lists in-frame clones only, not all of them. Of roughly 72,000 clones listed, approximately 92% were seen once; the top ten hold 11%. Specimen: CD4+ or CD8+ T cells sorted from blood, collected in a trial of the OX40 agonist ivuxolimab. The receptors shown here come from an adult with an advanced solid tumor such as melanoma, head and neck, liver or kidney cancer. Both conserved end residues are part of each CDR3. A D gene is named only where the DNA matches it firmly. Rows give clone size only sometimes, using once, few, many, or a class for an expanded clone.

J gene,clone size,V gene,D gene,CDR3 protein,CDR3 DNA
TRBJ1-3,.,TRBV19,TRBD1,CASSYPGQHSGNTIYF,TGTGCCAGTAGTTACCCGGGACAGCACTCTGGAAACACCATATATTTT
TRBJ2-3,.,TRBV28,TRBD2,CASSLMASGVSTDTQYF,TGTGCCAGCAGTTTAATGGCTAGCGGGGTTAGCACAGATACGCAGTATTTT
TRBJ2-5,.,TRBV4-2,.,CASSQEAGTVQETQYF,TGTGCCAGCAGCCAAGAAGCCGGGACTGTTCAAGAGACCCAGTACTTC
TRBJ2-7,.,TRBV7-6,.,CASSLVSGSTYEQYF,TGTGCCAGCAGCTTAGTTTCAGGGTCAACCTACGAGCAGTACTTC
TRBJ1-1,.,TRBV19,.,CASREEGRAEAFF,TGTGCCAGCCGGGAGGAGGGGCGGGCTGAAGCTTTCTTT
TRBJ2-7,.,TRBV4-1,.,CASRKEYSMGYEQYF,TGCGCCAGCAGGAAAGAGTATAGCATGGGGTACGAGCAGTACTTC
TRBJ1-6,.,TRBV19,TRBD1,CASSTGTAYNSPLHF,TGTGCCAGTAGTACCGGGACAGCTTATAATTCACCCCTCCACTTT
TRBJ1-5,.,TRBV28,.,CASSSGSTTIDWNQPQHF,TGTGCCAGCAGTTCCGGGTCCACTACCATTGATTGGAATCAGCCCCAGCATTTT
TRBJ2-3,.,TRBV18,TRBD1,CASSPPLGQTDTQYF,TGTGCCAGCTCGCCACCGTTGGGACAGACAGATACGCAGTATTTT
TRBJ1-2,.,TRBV28,.,CASSLANYGYTF,TGTGCCAGCAGTTTGGCTAACTATGGCTACACCTTC
TRBJ2-7,.,TRBV28,TRBD1,CASSLAGTGTARQYF,TGTGCCAGCAGTTTGGCCGGGACAGGGACGGCTCGGCAGTACTTC
TRBJ2-5,.,TRBV7-2,.,CASSLTATGGRQYF,TGTGCCAGCAGCTTAACTGCGACAGGAGGCAGACAGTACTTC
TRBJ2-7,.,TRBV28,TRBD1,CASSPRDRGSYEQYF,TGTGCCAGCAGTCCGAGGGACAGGGGGAGCTACGAGCAGTACTTC
TRBJ2-5,.,TRBV18,.,CASSLLGETQYF,TGTGCCAGCTCACTGCTAGGAGAGACCCAGTACTTC
TRBJ2-7,once,TRBV5-6,TRBD1,CASIGTGTGFYEQYF,TGTGCCAGCATCGGGACGGGGACAGGGTTCTACGAGCAGTACTTC
TRBJ2-7,.,TRBV7-9,TRBD2,CASSSAGVTYEQYF,TGTGCCAGCAGCTCAGCGGGAGTTACGTACGAGCAGTACTTC
TRBJ1-5,few,TRBV19,TRBD1,CASSTGQGVQPQHF,TGTGCCAGTAGTACCGGACAGGGCGTCCAGCCCCAGCATTTT
TRBJ2-3,few,TRBV5-6,TRBD1,CASSLGGQGIDTQYF,TGTGCCAGCAGCTTGGGGGGACAGGGGATAGATACGCAGTATTTT
TRBJ2-3,.,TRBV21-1,.,CASSKVNGGAWDTQYF,TGTGCCAGCAGCAAAGTTAACGGGGGGGCCTGGGATACGCAGTATTTT
TRBJ2-2,.,TRBV11-2,.,CASSFPGELFF,TGTGCCAGCAGCTTCCCCGGGGAGCTGTTTTTT
TRBJ2-1,.,TRBV18,.,CASSGGVGSYNEQFF,TGTGCCAGCTCAGGCGGGGTGGGATCCTACAATGAGCAGTTCTTC
TRBJ2-5,.,TRBV6-1,TRBD1,CASRDVQGAGETQYF,TGTGCCAGCAGGGATGTTCAGGGGGCTGGAGAGACCCAGTACTTC
TRBJ1-5,once,TRBV7-9,.,CASSVNGQPQHF,TGTGCCAGCAGCGTAAATGGTCAGCCCCAGCATTTT
TRBJ1-1,.,TRBV19,.,CASSQAGNTEAFF,TGTGCCAGTAGTCAGGCCGGGAACACTGAAGCTTTCTTT
TRBJ1-1,.,TRBV11-3,TRBD1,CASSTGQGNEAFF,TGTGCCAGCAGCACGGGACAGGGGAATGAAGCTTTCTTT
TRBJ2-7,.,TRBV28,.,CASSLSGYEQYF,TGTGCCAGCAGTTTATCAGGGTACGAGCAGTACTTC
TRBJ2-5,.,TRBV7-9,.,CASSTTPGTTQYF,TGTGCCAGCTCTACTACCCCGGGAACAACCCAGTACTTC
TRBJ2-1,once,TRBV5-5,.,CASSLNSRSYNEQFF,TGTGCCAGCAGCTTGAACTCACGCTCCTACAATGAGCAGTTCTTC
TRBJ2-5,.,TRBV7-2,TRBD2,CASSPQGLAGGETQYF,TGTGCCAGCAGCCCCCAGGGACTAGCGGGAGGGGAGACCCAGTACTTC
TRBJ2-2,.,TRBV28,TRBD2,CASSRLAGGPGELFF,TGTGCCAGCAGCCGCCTAGCGGGAGGCCCCGGGGAGCTGTTTTTT